The next 32 T cell receptor beta chains were all read from a single sample in a study of cytomegalovirus exposure and HLA in healthy donors. Primers for the PCR totalled 60 Vbeta and 13 Jbeta. Clones were sequenced by immunoSEQ multiplex PCR, and TCRdb holds only the in-frame ones, with some missing. Of about 160,000 clones listed, about three quarters are singletons. The specimen was PBMCs. These receptors came from a woman aged 50 to 60 in good health and CMV-seropositive.

This chain joins TRBV29-1 and TRBJ2-7; TRBD2 agrees at 7 bases. Germline V gene data show CDR1 as SQVTM and CDR2 as ANQGSEA. Germline trimming cut 3 bases from V and 7 bases from J; bases unmatched to any gene: 9. The CDR3 extends over 13 amino acids. CDR3 nucleotides: TGCAGCGTTGATAGGACCTCGGGGGGTGAGCAGTACTTC. Its translation is CSVDRTSGGEQYF.

The chain uses TRBV4-2 and TRBJ2-6, with a possible D match to TRBD2 (5 bases). This CDR3 spans 15 amino acids. Trimming stripped 4 bases from V and 1 base from J, with 8 bases between. Germline V gene lookup returns CDR1 LGHNA and CDR2 YNFKEQ. The CDR3 DNA is TGTGCCAGCAGCCCCGAGCGGTCTGGGGCCAACGTCCTGACTTTC. It is translated as CASSPERSGANVLTF.

This rearrangement joins TRBV5-1 to TRBJ2-3; 8 bases line up with TRBD1. Germline CDR1 and CDR2: SGHRS and YFSETQ. The CDR3 is 16 residues long. J gave up 2 bases and V 4 bases, and 9 bases lay outside the gene matches. The CDR3 DNA reads as TGCGCCAGCAGCCCCGGGACAGGAATTTCCACAGATACGCAGTATTTT. This translates into CASSPGTGISTDTQYF.

This chain uses TRBV6-6 with TRBJ2-4; D possibly corresponds to TRBD1 (5 bases). V was pared by 6 bases and J by 0 bases, with 12 bases between. The CDR3 runs 15 residues. Germline CDR1 is MNHNY and CDR2 is SVGAGI (reference sequence). The DNA for the CDR3 is TGTGCCAGCAGGCAAGGACACTTAGCCAAAAACATTCAGTACTTC. The encoded protein is CASRQGHLAKNIQYF.

The genes are TRBV5-6 and TRBJ1-1; no definite D call. There are 13 residues in the CDR3. With 0 bases removed from V and 2 bases from J, the gap between germline ends came to 5 bases. In germline, CDR1 is SGHDT, CDR2 YYEEEE. The CDR3 protein is CASSLDTNTEAFF. CDR3 in DNA: TGTGCCAGCAGCTTGGACACCAACACTGAAGCTTTCTTT.

The rearrangement joins TRBV27 to TRBJ1-4, with a possible D match to TRBD1 (6 bases). The CDR3 has 19 amino acids. V shed 0 bases and J shed 0 bases, with 17 bases lying between them. Germline assignment: CDR1 MNHEY and CDR2 SMNVEV (reference sequence). CDR3 coding DNA: TGTGCCAGCAGTTTATCGCCCCCCCAGGGGATAACAACTAATGAAAAACTGTTTTTT. Amino acid sequence: CASSLSPPQGITTNEKLFF.

Details on this clone: A read error may produce the germline difference seen at one junction end. This sample also contains other DNA sequences that code for the same CDR3. The chain carries TRBV7-7 and TRBJ2-5; the match to TRBD2 covers 13 bases. The germline CDR1 and CDR2 sequences are SSHAT and FNYEAQ (reference sequence). The CDR3 sequence is 16 residues long. The CDR3 bases are TGTGCTAGCAGCCACGGACTAGCGGGAGAGACAGAGACCCAGTACTTC. Translated: CASSHGLAGETETQYF.

This CDR3 is CAWGENLPGYTF. CDR3 nucleotide sequence: TGTGCCTGGGGAGAGAACCTGCCCGGCTACACCTTC. The rearrangement joins TRBV30 to TRBJ1-2, with D uncertain. The V gene lost 5 bases and the J gene lost 8 bases, with 15 bases spanning the gap. Per the germline V gene, CDR1 is GTSNPN and CDR2 is SVGIG (reference sequence). The CDR3 runs to 12 residues.

Only a few counts were recorded for this clone. One end of the junction fails to match germline, which may point to a read error. The gene calls are TRBV11-3 and TRBJ1-4; 8 bases are a match to TRBD1. From germline, CDR1 is SGHNT and CDR2 YENEEA. The CDR3 totals 15 residues. CDR3: CASSLGTGSPEQLFF. The CDR3 region has the DNA TGTGCCAGCAGCTTAGGGACAGGGTCCCCTGAACAACTGTTTTTT.

This rearrangement joins TRBV28 to TRBJ2-5, with 10 bases matching TRBD1. Germline CDR1 reads MDHEN; CDR2 reads SYDVKM. After removal of 6 bases from V and 2 bases from J, the junction contained 3 bases not matched to a gene. This CDR3 spans 14 amino acids. Here the CDR3 DNA reads TGTGCCAGCAGCCGGACAGGGGGGCAAGAGACCCAGTACTTC. Translated: CASSRTGGQETQYF.

Only one count was recorded for this clone. The V gene is TRBV6-1, the J gene TRBJ1-2, with 7 bases that match TRBD1. CDR3 length: 14 residues. In germline, CDR1 is MNHNS, CDR2 SASEGT. J gave up 8 bases and V 3 bases, and 9 bases lay outside the gene matches. CDR3 coding DNA: TGTGCCAGCAGTGACCTTTGGGACAGAGGGGGCTACACCTTC. Translating it yields CASSDLWDRGGYTF.

The rearrangement links TRBV6-5 to TRBJ1-2, with 8 bases lining up with TRBD1. Germline V lookup: CDR1 MNHEY, CDR2 SVGAGI. This CDR3 spans 13 amino acids. Trimming removed 7 bases from V and 2 bases from J; junction bases left unmatched: 3. The CDR3 region is CASTRTGNYGYTF. The CDR3 DNA sequence: TGTGCCAGCACCAGGACAGGGAACTATGGCTACACCTTC.

This clone was counted only a few times. The chain uses TRBV2 and TRBJ2-7, with 10 bases lining up with TRBD2. Unmatched junction bases numbered 1, after V lost 3 bases and J lost 2 bases. Germline lookup yields CDR1 SNHLY and CDR2 FYNNEI. The CDR3 runs 14 residues. The DNA of the CDR3 is TGTGCCAGCAGTGAGAGCGGGAGGGCCTACGAGCAGTACTTC. Translated, it gives CASSESGRAYEQYF.

This clone was counted a single time. This chain uses TRBV4-3 with TRBJ2-3; 9 nucleotides line up with TRBD2. The CDR3 length is 15 residues. Germline V lookup: CDR1 LGHNA, CDR2 YSLEER. V dropped 5 bases and J dropped 5; count of bases not matched to a gene: 8. In DNA form, the CDR3 reads TGCGCCAGCAGCTTCTCGCGGGGGGGCGGAGATACGCAGTATTTT. Protein product: CASSFSRGGGDTQYF.

The chain has TRBV5-6 and TRBJ1-5; D is uncertain. The CDR3 runs 15 residues. In germline, CDR1 is SGHDT, CDR2 YYEEEE. V lost 4 bases and J 6 bases, leaving 17 bases between the germline ends. For the CDR3, the DNA is TGTGCCAGCAGCCTGACTCGGGGTACGAGTCAGCCCCAGCATTTT. Its protein is CASSLTRGTSQPQHF.

This clone was seen only a few times. The chain combines TRBV29-1 with TRBJ2-1; the match to TRBD2 covers 8 bases. With V trimmed by 7 bases and J by 6 bases, 5 bases remained unmatched. Per the germline V gene, CDR1 is SQVTM and CDR2 is ANQGSEA. The CDR3 has 12 residues. The DNA of the CDR3 is TGCAGCGCGCTGACTAGCGTCAATGAGCAGTTCTTC. Translated, it gives CSALTSVNEQFF.

This clone was observed a handful of times. The chain has TRBV7-2 and TRBJ1-2; tentative D call: TRBD1 (5 bases). The CDR3 runs 13 residues. V lost 4 bases to trimming and J lost 4 bases, with 10 bases between them. The germline V gene encodes CDR1 SGHTA and CDR2 FQGNSA. CDR3 DNA: TGTGCCAGCAGCTCGGGGGGAGGCTATGGCTACACCTTC. Its protein product is CASSSGGGYGYTF.

This clone showed up just a few times. The rearrangement links TRBV4-3 to TRBJ2-5; tentative D call: TRBD1 (5 bases). V was shortened by 1 base and J by 5 bases, with 23 bases between the two germline ends. The CDR3 loop spans 18 amino acids. Germline CDR1 reads LGHNA; CDR2 reads YSLEER. This chain's CDR3 is CASSQVVPRGGVYETQYF. CDR3 nucleotides: TGCGCCAGCAGCCAAGTCGTTCCTAGGGGTGGTGTTTATGAGACCCAGTACTTC.

This sequence joins TRBV5-4 and TRBJ2-5; TRBD2 matches 7 bases. The ends lost 5 bases at V and 2 bases at J; junction bases unmatched: 6. The CDR3 has 14 amino acids. Germline V gene sequence: CDR1 SGHNT, CDR2 YYREEE (reference sequence). Here the CDR3 DNA reads TGTGCCAGCAGTTCCGGGGGGATGCAAGAGACCCAGTACTTC. Its translation is CASSSGGMQETQYF.

The CDR3 DNA sequence: TGTGCCAGTAGTATGCGACAGGCCAATCAGCCCCAGCATTTT. The encoded protein is CASSMRQANQPQHF. The gene calls are TRBV19 and TRBJ1-5; maybe TRBD1 (6 bases). The CDR3 totals 14 residues. V lost 3 bases, J lost 3 bases, and 9 bases lay in between. Germline V gives CDR1 LNHDA, CDR2 SQIVND (reference sequence).

The V and J genes are TRBV2 and TRBJ1-4; possible D gene TRBD1, 5 bases. The CDR3 runs 16 residues. V was clipped by 9 bases and J by 8 bases, with 25 bases between them. Germline V gives CDR1 SNHLY, CDR2 FYNNEI. The CDR3: CARSSRRRGRHEKLFF. DNA of the CDR3: TGTGCCAGATCGTCCCGGCGCCGGGGGAGGCACGAAAAACTGTTTTTT.

The rearrangement links TRBV5-4 to TRBJ2-5, with no clear D. The DNA end is more similar to TRBJ2-7, so the J call may be wrong. This CDR3 comprises 14 residues. Germline CDR1 SGHNT, CDR2 YYREEE (reference sequence). In nucleotides, the CDR3 is TGTGCCAGCAGCTTGGACAGTAATCGTCGCGAGCAGTACTTC. Residues: CASSLDSNRREQYF.

This clone was seen more than once but under ten times. CDR3 residues: CASRNRGLLSYEQYF. CDR3 bases: TGTGCCAGCAGGAACAGGGGGCTTCTCTCCTACGAGCAGTACTTC. The chain is built from TRBV5-6 and TRBJ2-5; TRBD1 matches 9 bases. The tail of the sequence fits TRBJ2-7 better, so the J call may be wrong. The CDR3 runs 15 residues. CDR1 SGHDT and CDR2 YYEEEE come from the germline V gene.

This clone has a handful of counts. V is TRBV27 and J is TRBJ2-2; 9 nucleotides line up with TRBD1. CDR1 and CDR2 (germline): MNHEY, SMNVEV (reference sequence). Trimming removed 5 bases from V and 1 base from J; junction bases left unmatched: 5. This CDR3 has 16 amino acids. The CDR3 reads CASSRSGQGNTGELFF. The CDR3 nucleotides read TGTGCCAGCAGTCGATCGGGACAGGGGAACACCGGGGAGCTGTTTTTT.

The J gene is TRBJ1-1, the V gene TRBV7-9; TRBD1 might be the D (6 bases). The CDR3 is made up of 15 amino acids. Germline CDR1 and CDR2: SEHNR and FQNEAQ (reference sequence). Trimming took 3 bases from V and 4 from J, leaving 15 bases between them. The CDR3 loop is CASSLDLDSSTEAFF. In nucleotides, the CDR3 is TGTGCCAGCAGCTTGGATCTGGACAGTTCCACTGAAGCTTTCTTT.

This chain joins TRBV19 and TRBJ2-5; 7 bases match TRBD2. The CDR3 is 15 amino acids. Losses at the gene ends were 3 bases for V and 5 bases for J; bases not matched to a gene: 9. Per the germline V gene, CDR1 is LNHDA and CDR2 is SQIVND (reference sequence). The CDR3 reads CASSMGDYSRETQYF. The CDR3 DNA follows: TGTGCCAGTAGTATGGGGGACTATTCGAGGGAGACCCAGTACTTC.

The DNA for the CDR3 is TGTGCCAGCAGCTTAGCCGGGGGGCGCAATCAGCCCCAGCATTTT. The encoded protein is CASSLAGGRNQPQHF. The gene calls are TRBV7-8 and TRBJ1-5; the D gene is possibly TRBD1 (6 bases). Germline values: CDR1 SGHVS, CDR2 FQNEAQ. V lost 0 bases and J lost 2, with 8 bases in between. The CDR3 totals 15 residues.

The CDR3 DNA is TGTGCCAGCAGCGTGGAGCCGCTACAAGAGACCCAGTACTTC. It encodes CASSVEPLQETQYF. The chain joins TRBV9 to TRBJ2-5; D ambiguous. CDR1 is SGDLS and CDR2 is YYNGEE in the germline V gene. V was trimmed by 2 bases and J by 2 bases, leaving 10 bases between them. This CDR3 region has 14 residues.

CDR3 amino acids: CASSQRANTGELFF. CDR3 nucleotide sequence: TGCGCCAGCAGTCAGCGGGCGAACACCGGGGAGCTGTTTTTT. This chain joins TRBV23-1 and TRBJ2-2; possible D gene TRBD2, 5 bases. TRBV23-1 is an ORF, and what it does is uncertain. This CDR3 contains 14 residues. With 3 bases removed from V and 0 bases from J, the gap between germline ends came to 5 bases.

This clone was seen a single time. At one boundary the junction diverges from the germline segment, which might be a read error. The chain uses TRBV7-2 and TRBJ2-4; 7 bases fit TRBD2. The CDR3 is 17 residues long. Germline CDR1 reads SGHTA; CDR2 reads FQGNSA. CDR3 DNA: TGTGCCAGCAGCTTAGCTCGGTCGGGGGGAGAATATAACAGTCAGTACTTC. Its translation: CASSLARSGGEYNSQYF.

CDR3 in amino acids: CASSLVGGPDTEAFF. Here the CDR3 DNA reads TGTGCCAGCAGCTTAGTCGGAGGTCCGGACACTGAAGCTTTCTTT. The chain joins TRBV11-2 to TRBJ1-1; the D is unclear. Trimming pared 1 base from V and 3 bases from J, leaving 12 bases between. The CDR3 has 15 amino acids. Germline V gene sequence: CDR1 SGHAT, CDR2 FQNNGV.

The J gene is TRBJ1-6, the V gene TRBV7-9, with 9 bases aligning to TRBD1. CDR3 length: 14 amino acids. V shed 5 bases, J shed 9 bases, and the junction held 5 bases outside the gene matches. Germline V gene lookup returns CDR1 SEHNR and CDR2 FQNEAQ (reference sequence). The chain's CDR3 is CASSRGQGSSPLHF. CDR3 DNA sequence: TGTGCCAGCAGCCGCGGACAGGGGAGTTCACCCCTCCACTTT.